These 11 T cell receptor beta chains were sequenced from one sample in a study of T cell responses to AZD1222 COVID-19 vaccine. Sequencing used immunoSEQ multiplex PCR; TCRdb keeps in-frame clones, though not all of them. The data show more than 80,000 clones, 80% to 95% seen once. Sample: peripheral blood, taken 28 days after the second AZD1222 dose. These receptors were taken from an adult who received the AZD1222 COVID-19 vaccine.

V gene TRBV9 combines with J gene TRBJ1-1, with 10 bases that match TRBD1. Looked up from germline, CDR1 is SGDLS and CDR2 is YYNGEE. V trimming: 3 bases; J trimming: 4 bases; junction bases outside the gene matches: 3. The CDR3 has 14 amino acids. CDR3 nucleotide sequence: TGTGCCAGCAGCGAGACAGGGGGCTTCACTGAAGCTTTCTTT. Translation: CASSETGGFTEAFF.

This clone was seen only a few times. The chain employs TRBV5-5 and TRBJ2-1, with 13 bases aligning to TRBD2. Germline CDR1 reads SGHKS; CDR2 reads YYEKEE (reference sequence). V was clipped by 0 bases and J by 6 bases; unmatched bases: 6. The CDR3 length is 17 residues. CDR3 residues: CASSLAPGLAGANEQFF. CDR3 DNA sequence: TGTGCCAGCAGCTTGGCCCCCGGACTAGCGGGGGCCAATGAGCAGTTCTTC.

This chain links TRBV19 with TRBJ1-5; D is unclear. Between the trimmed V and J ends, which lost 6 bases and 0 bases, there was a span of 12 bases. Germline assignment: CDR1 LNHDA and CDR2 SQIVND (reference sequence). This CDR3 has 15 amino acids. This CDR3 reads CASRTVLNSNQPQHF. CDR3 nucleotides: TGTGCCAGTAGGACCGTATTGAATAGCAATCAGCCCCAGCATTTT.

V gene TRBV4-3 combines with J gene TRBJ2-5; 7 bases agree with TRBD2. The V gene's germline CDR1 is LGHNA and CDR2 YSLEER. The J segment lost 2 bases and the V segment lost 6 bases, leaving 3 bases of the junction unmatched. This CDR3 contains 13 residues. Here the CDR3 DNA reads TGCGCCAGCAGTGGGGGGGTTCAAGAGACCCAGTACTTC. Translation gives CASSGGVQETQYF.

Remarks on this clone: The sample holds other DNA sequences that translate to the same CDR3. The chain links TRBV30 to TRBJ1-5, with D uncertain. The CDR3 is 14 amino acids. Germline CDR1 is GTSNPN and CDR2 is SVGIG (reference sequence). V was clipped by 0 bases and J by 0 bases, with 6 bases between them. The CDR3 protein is CAWSVLPSNQPQHF. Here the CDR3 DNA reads TGTGCCTGGAGTGTGTTGCCTAGCAATCAGCCCCAGCATTTT.

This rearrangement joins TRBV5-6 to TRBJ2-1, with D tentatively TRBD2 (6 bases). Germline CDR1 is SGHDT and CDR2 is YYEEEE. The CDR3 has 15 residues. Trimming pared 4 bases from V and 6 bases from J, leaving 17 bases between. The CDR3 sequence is CASSVPGVVGNEQFF. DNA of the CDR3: TGTGCCAGCAGCGTCCCGGGGGTTGTGGGCAATGAGCAGTTCTTC.

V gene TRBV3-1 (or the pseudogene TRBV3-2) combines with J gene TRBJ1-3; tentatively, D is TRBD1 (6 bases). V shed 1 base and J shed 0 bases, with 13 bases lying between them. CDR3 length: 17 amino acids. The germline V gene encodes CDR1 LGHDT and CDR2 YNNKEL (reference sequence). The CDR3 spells CASSQGRGHRSGNTIYF. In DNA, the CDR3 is TGTGCCAGCAGCCAAGGGAGGGGACACCGCTCTGGAAACACCATATATTTT.

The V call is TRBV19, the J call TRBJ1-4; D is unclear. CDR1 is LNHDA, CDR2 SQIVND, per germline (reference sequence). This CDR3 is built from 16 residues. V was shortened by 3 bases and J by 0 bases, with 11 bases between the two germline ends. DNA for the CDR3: TGTGCCAGTAGTATTCACGAAAGTACAACTAATGAAAAACTGTTTTTT. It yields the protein CASSIHESTTNEKLFF.

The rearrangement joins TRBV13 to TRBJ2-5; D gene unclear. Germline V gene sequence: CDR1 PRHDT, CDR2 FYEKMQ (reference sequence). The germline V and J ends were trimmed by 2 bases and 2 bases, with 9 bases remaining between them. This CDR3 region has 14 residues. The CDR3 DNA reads TGTGCCAGCAGCTTACGGCCAGTTCAAGAGACCCAGTACTTC. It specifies CASSLRPVQETQYF.

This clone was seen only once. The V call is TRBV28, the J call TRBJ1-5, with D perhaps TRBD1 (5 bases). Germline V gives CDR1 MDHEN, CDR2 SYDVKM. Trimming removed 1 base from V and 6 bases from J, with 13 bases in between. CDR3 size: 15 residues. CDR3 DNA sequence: TGTGCCAGCAGTTTATCCGGGGGTGTCGGTCAGCCCCAGCATTTT. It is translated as CASSLSGGVGQPQHF. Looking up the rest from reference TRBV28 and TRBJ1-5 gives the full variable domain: DVKVTQSSRYLVKRTGEKVFLECVQDMDHENMFWYRQDPGLGLRLIYFSYDVKMKEKGDIPEGYSVSREKKERFSLILESASTNQTSMYLCASSLSGGVGQPQHFGDGTRLSIL.

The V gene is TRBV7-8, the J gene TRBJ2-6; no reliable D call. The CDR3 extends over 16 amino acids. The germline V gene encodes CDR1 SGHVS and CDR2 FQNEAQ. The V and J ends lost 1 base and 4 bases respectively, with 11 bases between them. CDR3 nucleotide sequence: TGTGCCAGCAGCTTAGTTCTGGGTTCCGGGGCCAACGTCCTGACTTTC. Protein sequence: CASSLVLGSGANVLTF.